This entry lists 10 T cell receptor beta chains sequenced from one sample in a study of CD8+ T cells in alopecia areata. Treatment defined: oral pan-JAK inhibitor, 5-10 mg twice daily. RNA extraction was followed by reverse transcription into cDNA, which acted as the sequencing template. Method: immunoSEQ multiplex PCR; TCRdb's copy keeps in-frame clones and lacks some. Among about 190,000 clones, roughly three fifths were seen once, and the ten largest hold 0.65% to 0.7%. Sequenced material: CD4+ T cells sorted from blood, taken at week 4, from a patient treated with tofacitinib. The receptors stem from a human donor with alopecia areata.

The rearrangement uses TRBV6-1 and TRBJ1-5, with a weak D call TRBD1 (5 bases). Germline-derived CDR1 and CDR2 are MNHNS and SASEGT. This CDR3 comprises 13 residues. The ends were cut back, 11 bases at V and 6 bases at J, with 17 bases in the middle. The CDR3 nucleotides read TGTGCCGCCTCAACGGGGGGGAGTCAGCCCCAGCATTTT. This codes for CAASTGGSQPQHF.

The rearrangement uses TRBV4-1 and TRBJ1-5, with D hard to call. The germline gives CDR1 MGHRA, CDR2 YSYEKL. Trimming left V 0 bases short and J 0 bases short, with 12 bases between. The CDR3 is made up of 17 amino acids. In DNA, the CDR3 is TGCGCCAGCAGCCAAGATACCCAGATACTTAGCAATCAGCCCCAGCATTTT. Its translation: CASSQDTQILSNQPQHF.

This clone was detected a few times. This chain's CDR3 is CSVEYGLADLEQFF. The CDR3 nucleotides read TGCAGCGTCGAATACGGACTAGCGGACCTTGAGCAGTTCTTC. The chain has TRBV29-1 and TRBJ2-1; 10 positions agree with TRBD2. The CDR3 totals 14 residues. Losses at the gene ends were 6 bases for V and 9 bases for J; bases not matched to a gene: 11. CDR1 is SQVTM and CDR2 is ANQGSEA in the germline V gene.

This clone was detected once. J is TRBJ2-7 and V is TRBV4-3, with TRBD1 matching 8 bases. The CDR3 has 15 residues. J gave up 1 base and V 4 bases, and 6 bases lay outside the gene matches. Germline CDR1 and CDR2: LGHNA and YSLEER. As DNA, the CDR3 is TGCGCCAGCAGCCCAACTGACAGGGGTTCCTACGAGCAGTACTTC. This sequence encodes CASSPTDRGSYEQYF.

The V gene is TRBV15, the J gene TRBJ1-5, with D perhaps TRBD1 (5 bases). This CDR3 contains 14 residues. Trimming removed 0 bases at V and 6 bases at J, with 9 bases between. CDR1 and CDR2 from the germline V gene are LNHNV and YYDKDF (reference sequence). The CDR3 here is CATSRDRGGQPQHF. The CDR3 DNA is TGTGCCACCAGCAGAGATCGGGGCGGTCAGCCCCAGCATTTT. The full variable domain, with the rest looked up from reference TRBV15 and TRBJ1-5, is DAMVIQNPRYQVTQFGKPVTLSCSQTLNHNVMYWYQQKSSQAPKLLFHYYDKDFNNEADTPDNFQSRRPNTSFCFLDIRSPGLGDTAMYLCATSRDRGGQPQHFGDGTRLSIL.

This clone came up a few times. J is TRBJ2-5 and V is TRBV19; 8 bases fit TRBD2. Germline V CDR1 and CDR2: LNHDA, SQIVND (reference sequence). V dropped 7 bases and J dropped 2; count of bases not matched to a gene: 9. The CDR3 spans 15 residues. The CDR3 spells CASNSRAGGQETQYF. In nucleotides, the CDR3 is TGTGCCAGTAATTCTCGGGCGGGAGGACAAGAGACCCAGTACTTC.

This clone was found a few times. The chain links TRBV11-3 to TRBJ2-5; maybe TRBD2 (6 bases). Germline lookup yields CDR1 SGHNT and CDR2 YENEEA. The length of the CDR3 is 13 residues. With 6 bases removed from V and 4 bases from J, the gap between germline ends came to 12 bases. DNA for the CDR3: TGTGCCAGCAGTAGCGGATACGGAGAGACCCAGTACTTC. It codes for CASSSGYGETQYF. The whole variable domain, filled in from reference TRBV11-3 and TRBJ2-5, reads EAGVVQSPRYKIIEKKQPVAFWCNPISGHNTLYWYLQNLGQGPELLIRYENEEAVDDSQLPKDRFSAERLKGVDSTLKIQPAELGDSAVYLCASSSGYGETQYFGPGTRLLVL.

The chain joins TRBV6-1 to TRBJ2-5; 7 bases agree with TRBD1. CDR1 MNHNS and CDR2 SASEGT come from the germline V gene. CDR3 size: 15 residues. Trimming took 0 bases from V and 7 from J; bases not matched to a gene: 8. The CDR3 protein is CASSEAQGYYGTQYF. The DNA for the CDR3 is TGTGCCAGCAGTGAAGCACAGGGGTATTACGGGACCCAGTACTTC.

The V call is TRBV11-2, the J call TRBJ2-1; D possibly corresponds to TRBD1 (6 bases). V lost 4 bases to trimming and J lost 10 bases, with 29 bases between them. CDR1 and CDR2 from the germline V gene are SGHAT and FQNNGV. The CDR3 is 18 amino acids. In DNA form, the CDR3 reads TGTGCCAGCAGCTCGTACCACACGGGACACCGGCCTCCCCCGGAGCAGTTCTTC. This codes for CASSSYHTGHRPPPEQFF.

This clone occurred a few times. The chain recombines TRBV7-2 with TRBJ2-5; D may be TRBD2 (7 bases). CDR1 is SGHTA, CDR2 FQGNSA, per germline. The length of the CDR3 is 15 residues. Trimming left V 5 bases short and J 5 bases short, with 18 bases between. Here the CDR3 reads CASSPAGAGGETQYF. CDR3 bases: TGTGCCAGCAGCCCTGCGGGGGCCGGAGGGGAGACCCAGTACTTC.